These 18 T cell receptor beta chains came from one sample sequenced in a study of Graves' ophthalmopathy and Graves' hyperthyroidism. CDR3 regions of TCR beta were amplified from RNA transcripts. HTBI primers were used in a first-round RT-PCR, which preceded a second-round multiplex PCR. Via MiXCR, TCRdb re-called the multiplex PCR reads, giving one row per CDR3 protein. This sample has 1 million to 1.3 million distinct CDR3 sequences, with 36% found just once. Material for sequencing was peripheral blood or thyroid tissue (not recorded which). These receptors were obtained from an adult man with Graves' hyperthyroidism.

As DNA, the CDR3 is TGTGCCGGAAGCAGGGGAGAGACCCAGCATTTT. The encoded protein is CAGSRGETQHF. The J gene is TRBJ1-5, the V gene TRBV7-9; tentative D call: TRBD1 (6 bases). V was cut by 11 bases and J by 11 bases, with 16 bases left in between. Germline-derived CDR1 and CDR2 are SEHNR and FQNEAQ (reference sequence). The CDR3 has 11 amino acids. The entire variable domain, with the rest obtained from reference TRBV7-9 and TRBJ1-5, is as follows: DTGVSQNPRHKITKRGQNVTFRCDPISEHNRLYWYRQTLGQGPEFLTYFQNEAQLEKSRLLSDRFSAERPKGSFSTLEIQRTEQGDSAMYLCAGSRGETQHFGDGTRLSIL.

To note about this clonotype: A read error may account for a junction end that differs from germline. The chain carries TRBV10-1 and TRBJ2-7, with 8 bases matching TRBD1. The CDR3 runs 16 residues. Germline CDR1 is WNHNN and CDR2 is SYGVQD (reference sequence). The CDR3 bases are TGTGCCAGCTCACCAGGGCGGACAGGGCCGCTACGCGAGCAGTACTTC. Translated, it gives CASSPGRTGPLREQYF.

The chain combines TRBV5-1 with TRBJ2-7; weak D call: TRBD1 (5 bases). The V end was cut by 4 bases, the J end by 0 bases, with 11 bases between. CDR3 length: 14 amino acids. In germline, CDR1 is SGHRS, CDR2 YFSETQ. CDR3: CASSQQTASYEQYF. The CDR3 DNA is TGCGCCAGCAGCCAACAGACAGCCTCCTACGAGCAGTACTTC.

Comments on this clonotype: This may arise from a read error, as a much more abundant clone is one base away. The chain has TRBV2 and TRBJ1-5; D unresolved. Germline CDR1 is SNHLY and CDR2 is FYNNEI. This CDR3 region has 17 residues. The CDR3, as DNA: TGTGCCAGCGGTGAAGGGCCGCCAGAAAGGGGCAATCAGCCCCAGCATTTT. It yields the protein CASGEGPPERGNQPQHF.

This clonotype was seen a handful of times. This sequence joins TRBV7-3 and TRBJ1-1; no clear D gene. Germline values: CDR1 SGHTA, CDR2 FQGTGA. The ends were cut back, 1 base at V and 5 bases at J, with 8 bases in the middle. This CDR3 is 13 amino acids long. This chain's CDR3 is CASSLMLGTEAFF. CDR3 nucleotides: TGTGCCAGCAGCTTAATGCTGGGGACTGAAGCTTTCTTT.

V usage is TRBV6-1 and J usage is TRBJ2-2; 9 nucleotides line up with TRBD1. Germline values: CDR1 MNHNS, CDR2 SASEGT. This CDR3 spans 14 amino acids. V was pared by 7 bases and J by 5 bases, with 5 bases of the junction left unmatched. CDR3: CASTTGTGTGELFF. Written as DNA, the CDR3 is TGTGCCAGCACCACCGGGACAGGGACCGGGGAGCTGTTTTTT.

The table lists this clonotype with a few counts. The V and J genes are TRBV7-2 and TRBJ1-2; D possibly corresponds to TRBD1 (6 bases). Germline CDR1 and CDR2: SGHTA and FQGNSA. V lost 5 bases, J lost 4 bases, and 14 bases lay in between. The CDR3 sequence is 14 residues long. Here the CDR3 reads CASSTGGASYGYTF. Here the CDR3 DNA reads TGTGCCAGCAGCACGGGGGGGGCGTCCTATGGCTACACCTTC.

This chain joins TRBV7-6 and TRBJ2-7; TRBD2 might be the D (5 bases). CDR3 size: 15 residues. With 8 bases removed from V and 0 bases from J, the gap between germline ends came to 17 bases. CDR1 is SGHVS, CDR2 FNYEAQ, per germline. Here the CDR3 reads CASSGIGEISYEQYF. The CDR3 DNA reads TGTGCCAGCTCCGGGATAGGAGAGATCTCCTACGAGCAGTACTTC.

This clonotype was detected only a few times. The chain is built from TRBV6-5 and TRBJ2-7; possibly TRBD1 or TRBD2 for D (5 bases each). The CDR3 spans 14 residues. V shed 5 bases and J shed 2 bases, with 13 bases lying between them. Germline V gene lookup returns CDR1 MNHEY and CDR2 SVGAGI. The CDR3 bases are TGTGCCAGCAGTGAACTTGGGGACCCCTACGAGCAGTACTTC. It translates to CASSELGDPYEQYF.

CDR3 loop: CASSSLGSTGELFF. In nucleotides, the CDR3 is TGTGCCAGCAGCTCATTAGGATCTACCGGGGAGCTGTTTTTT. The chain joins TRBV7-2 to TRBJ2-2; D unresolved. Germline CDR1 SGHTA, CDR2 FQGNSA. CDR3 length equals 14 residues. Trimming took 4 bases from V and 5 from J, leaving 11 bases between them. The full variable domain, with the rest looked up from reference TRBV7-2 and TRBJ2-2, is GAGVSQSPSNKVTEKGKDVELRCDPISGHTALYWYRQSLGQGLEFLIYFQGNSAPDKSGLPSDRFSAERTGGSVSTLTIQRTQQEDSAVYLCASSSLGSTGELFFGEGSRLTVL.

This clonotype was detected ten times or more. The chain is built from TRBV6-1 and TRBJ1-1; D remains ambiguous. The CDR3 runs 13 residues. V lost 0 bases to trimming and J lost 9 bases, with 11 bases between them. The germline gives CDR1 MNHNS, CDR2 SASEGT. CDR3 sequence: CASSEALASQAFF. The CDR3 nucleotides read TGTGCCAGCAGTGAAGCTTTGGCCTCTCAAGCTTTCTTT.

The chain combines TRBV11-2 with TRBJ2-5; D uncertain. CDR1 is SGHAT and CDR2 is FQNNGV in the germline V gene. This CDR3 region has 12 residues. V lost 5 bases, J lost 6 bases, and 10 bases lay in between. The CDR3 loop is CASSQDAKTQYF. The CDR3, as DNA: TGTGCCAGCAGCCAAGACGCGAAGACCCAGTACTTC.

This clonotype was recorded a few times. The chain carries TRBV6-5 and TRBJ1-2; no reliable D call. This CDR3 has 15 amino acids. V gave up 6 bases and J gave up 7 bases, with 21 bases separating them. Looked up from germline, CDR1 is MNHEY and CDR2 is SVGAGI. CDR3 sequence reads: CASSPEIALGGGYTF. For the CDR3, the DNA is TGTGCCAGCAGCCCAGAAATTGCACTGGGCGGTGGCTACACCTTC.

This clonotype was counted many times. The J gene is TRBJ2-6, the V gene TRBV7-8, with D unclear. The V gene lost 5 bases and the J gene lost 0 bases, with 17 bases spanning the gap. CDR1 and CDR2 from the germline V gene are SGHVS and FQNEAQ. The CDR3 has 18 residues. The DNA of the CDR3 is TGTGCCAGCAGCCCCCCGGTGGGCCCTAGCTCTGGGGCCAACGTCCTGACTTTC. Its protein product is CASSPPVGPSSGANVLTF. Full variable domain (remainder filled in from reference TRBV7-8 and TRBJ2-6): GAGVSQSPRYKVAKRGQDVALRCDPISGHVSLFWYQQALGQGPEFLTYFQNEAQLDKSGLPSDRFFAERPEGSVSTLKIQRTQQEDSAVYLCASSPPVGPSSGANVLTFGAGSRLTVL.

This chain links TRBV6-4 with TRBJ1-1, with no clear D. CDR3 length: 16 amino acids. Germline V gives CDR1 MRHNA, CDR2 SNTAGT. V was shortened by 8 bases and J by 3 bases, with 22 bases between the two germline ends. The CDR3 DNA reads as TGTGCCAGCTCAACCCGTTTACAGCCGTCGGACACTGAAGCTTTCTTT. Its translation: CASSTRLQPSDTEAFF.

The gene calls are TRBV30 and TRBJ1-1; TRBD1 agrees at 7 bases. V was clipped by 2 bases and J by 4 bases; unmatched bases: 7. CDR3 length equals 14 residues. Germline values: CDR1 GTSNPN, CDR2 SVGIG (reference sequence). CDR3 region: CAWSRDRGGTEAFF. CDR3 DNA sequence: TGTGCCTGGAGTAGGGACAGAGGGGGCACTGAAGCTTTCTTT.

The CDR3: CSAPTSGRDEQYF. As DNA, the CDR3 is TGCAGCGCCCCGACTAGCGGGAGAGACGAGCAGTACTTC. The chain joins TRBV20-1 to TRBJ2-7; 12 bases are shared with TRBD2. From germline, CDR1 is DFQATT and CDR2 SNEGSKA (reference sequence). This CDR3 is 13 amino acids long.

This clonotype was counted between two and nine times. V is TRBV12-3 or TRBV12-4 and J is TRBJ1-5, with 8 bases aligning to TRBD1. The CDR3 runs to 16 residues. V lost 6 bases and J lost 5; bases outside the gene matches: 12. For the CDR3, the DNA is TGTGCCAGCAGCCCCAGGGGGCTAAATCCGGATCAGCCCCAGCATTTT. Amino acids: CASSPRGLNPDQPQHF.